This T cell receptor (beta chain) originates from a study of T-cell reconstitution after alpha-beta-depleted transplantation in children. TCRbeta library construction was performed incorporating unique molecular identifiers. Each CDR3 protein gets one entry after TCRdb re-called the PCR reads with MiXCR. The data contain about 870,000 distinct CDR3 sequences, roughly 15% of them singletons. The V and J ends lost 1 base and 5 bases, in that order; junction bases with no gene match: 12. CDR3 length: 18 amino acids. This clonotype originated in a male patient aged 10-17 years who had a stem cell transplant for acute lymphoblastic leukemia, so the T cells may come from the graft donor. Sample: PBMCs, mostly from graft donor cells, taken 360 days after TCRalphabeta/CD19-depleted stem cell transplant. The chain couples TRBV12-3 or TRBV12-4 to TRBJ2-1; TRBD2 matches 9 bases. The CDR3 sequence: CASSLGWGSGRFNNEQFF. The CDR3 nucleotides are TGTGCCAGCAGTTTAGGGTGGGGTAGCGGGAGATTTAACAATGAGCAGTTCTTC.